These 18 T cell receptor beta chains came from one sample sequenced in a study of shared clonotypes between healthy human individuals. Clones were read by immunoSEQ multiplex PCR, and TCRdb kept only the in-frame ones, dropping some. The sample shows 1,500,000 or so clones, just under 99% of them seen only once. The sequencing sample was made of naive CD4+ T cells sorted from blood. Documented subset: CD45RA+ positively selected. The receptors stem from a man in his thirties or forties in good health.

The rearrangement uses TRBV11-3 and TRBJ2-1; D might be TRBD1 or TRBD2, each matching 5 bases. Germline assignment: CDR1 SGHNT and CDR2 YENEEA. V was cut by 5 bases and J by 4 bases, with 12 bases left in between. The CDR3 spans 14 residues. The CDR3 coding sequence is TGTGCCAGCAGCACCGGGACGGAATACAATGAGCAGTTCTTC. It yields the protein CASSTGTEYNEQFF. The full variable domain, its missing parts supplied by reference TRBV11-3 and TRBJ2-1, is EAGVVQSPRYKIIEKKQPVAFWCNPISGHNTLYWYLQNLGQGPELLIRYENEEAVDDSQLPKDRFSAERLKGVDSTLKIQPAELGDSAVYLCASSTGTEYNEQFFGPGTRLTVL.

This chain links TRBV6-5 with TRBJ2-7; 8 nucleotides match TRBD1. J was trimmed by 7 bases and V by 7 bases; bases with no gene match: 9. The CDR3 spans 13 residues. The germline V gene has CDR1 MNHEY and CDR2 SVGAGI. CDR3 region: CASNRTGRREQYF. CDR3 DNA sequence: TGTGCCAGCAACCGGACAGGGAGAAGAGAGCAGTACTTC.

The chain recombines TRBV20-1 with TRBJ2-7, with D possibly being TRBD1 (6 bases). Per the germline V gene, CDR1 is DFQATT and CDR2 is SNEGSKA (reference sequence). The germline V and J ends were trimmed by 5 bases and 6 bases, with 11 bases remaining between them. CDR3 length: 11 amino acids. CDR3 DNA sequence: TGCAGTGCTCTACAGGGATTCGAGCAGTACTTC. Its translation is CSALQGFEQYF.

The CDR3 sequence: CASSVGEANNEKLFF. The CDR3 nucleotides read TGTGCCAGCAGCGTAGGGGAGGCAAATAATGAAAAACTGTTTTTT. The V and J genes are TRBV9 and TRBJ1-4; no firm D call. Germline V gene lookup returns CDR1 SGDLS and CDR2 YYNGEE. This CDR3 has 15 residues. Deletions cut 0 bases from V and 4 bases from J, with 10 bases between.

This clone appeared once. The rearrangement joins TRBV5-1 to TRBJ2-3; no clear D gene. This CDR3 has 15 amino acids. The V and J ends lost 4 bases and 0 bases respectively, with 12 bases between them. From germline, CDR1 is SGHRS and CDR2 YFSETQ. The CDR3, as DNA: TGCGCCAGCAGCCTCGAGGCCCCTAGCACAGATACGCAGTATTTT. This codes for CASSLEAPSTDTQYF.

The rearrangement joins TRBV28 to TRBJ2-7, with TRBD1 identical over 12 bases. V lost 4 bases and J lost 6; bases outside the gene matches: 4. The CDR3 length is 14 residues. From germline, CDR1 is MDHEN and CDR2 SYDVKM. CDR3 sequence reads: CASSSGQGAGEQYF. The CDR3, as DNA: TGTGCCAGCAGTTCGGGACAGGGGGCCGGCGAGCAGTACTTC.

The chain employs TRBV7-2 and TRBJ2-1; TRBD2 matches 10 bases. V lost 3 bases and J lost 3; bases outside the gene matches: 8. This CDR3 is 17 amino acids long. Germline lookup yields CDR1 SGHTA and CDR2 FQGNSA. In nucleotides, the CDR3 is TGTGCCAGCAGCTTCGGGTCCGGACTAGCGGTCTACAATGAGCAGTTCTTC. Translating it yields CASSFGSGLAVYNEQFF.

V and J are TRBV18 and TRBJ2-1; D gene uncertain. CDR3 length equals 17 residues. Germline V gene lookup returns CDR1 KGHSH and CDR2 LQKENI. The ends were cut back, 3 bases at V and 0 bases at J, with 15 bases in the middle. The CDR3: CASSPLSAESSYNEQFF. DNA for the CDR3: TGTGCCAGCTCACCTCTCTCGGCGGAGAGCTCCTACAATGAGCAGTTCTTC.

The gene calls are TRBV19 and TRBJ2-7; 7 positions match TRBD2. With 3 bases clipped from V and 5 bases from J, the junction kept 7 bases outside the gene matches. CDR1 and CDR2 (germline): LNHDA, SQIVND (reference sequence). The CDR3 is made up of 14 amino acids. CDR3 nucleotide sequence: TGTGCCAGTAGTATTGTGGGGGAGGGGAACGAGCAGTACTTC. As protein: CASSIVGEGNEQYF. Looking up the rest from reference TRBV19 and TRBJ2-7 gives the full variable domain: DGGITQSPKYLFRKEGQNVTLSCEQNLNHDAMYWYRQDPGQGLRLIYYSQIVNDFQKGDIAEGYSVSREKKESFPLTVTSAQKNPTAFYLCASSIVGEGNEQYFGPGTRLTVT.

The gene calls are TRBV5-1 and TRBJ1-1; tentative D call: TRBD1 (5 bases). The CDR3 length is 14 residues. Germline loops: CDR1 SGHRS, CDR2 YFSETQ. With 1 base removed from V and 3 bases from J, the gap between germline ends came to 10 bases. CDR3 coding DNA: TGCGCCAGCAGCTTGTTATCCAGGGACACTGAAGCTTTCTTT. It translates to CASSLLSRDTEAFF.

This clone was recorded only once. The chain uses TRBV5-1 and TRBJ2-2; 9 nucleotides match TRBD1. V gave up 3 bases and J gave up 5 bases; unmatched junction bases: 5. Germline CDR1 reads SGHRS; CDR2 reads YFSETQ. This CDR3 is 15 amino acids long. CDR3 nucleotides: TGCGCCAGCAGCTCGGGACAGGGTGGAACCGGGGAGCTGTTTTTT. Protein: CASSSGQGGTGELFF.

V usage is TRBV5-1 and J usage is TRBJ2-7, with 13 positions matching TRBD2. Germline CDR1 is SGHRS and CDR2 is YFSETQ. This CDR3 is built from 16 residues. With 3 bases clipped from V and 2 bases from J, the junction kept 5 bases outside the gene matches. The CDR3 DNA reads as TGCGCCAGCAGCTCAGGGACTAGCGGGAAAACCTACGAGCAGTACTTC. It specifies CASSSGTSGKTYEQYF.

This chain joins TRBV28 and TRBJ2-3; possibly TRBD1 for D (6 bases). In germline, CDR1 is MDHEN, CDR2 SYDVKM. The V end was cut by 3 bases, the J end by 11 bases, with 18 bases between. This CDR3 region has 14 residues. The CDR3 DNA reads as TGTGCCAGCAGTTTGTTAACAGAGGGGGTACTGCAGTATTTT. Residues: CASSLLTEGVLQYF. Filled out from reference TRBV28 and TRBJ2-3, the complete variable domain reads DVKVTQSSRYLVKRTGEKVFLECVQDMDHENMFWYRQDPGLGLRLIYFSYDVKMKEKGDIPEGYSVSREKKERFSLILESASTNQTSMYLCASSLLTEGVLQYFGPGTRLTVL.

The genes are TRBV6-6 and TRBJ1-5; no clear D. Trimming removed 2 bases at V and 3 bases at J, with 5 bases between. Germline lookup yields CDR1 MNHNY and CDR2 SVGAGI (reference sequence). The CDR3 extends over 13 amino acids. In nucleotides, the CDR3 is TGTGCCAGCAGTTACGATCACAATCAGCCCCAGCATTTT. As protein: CASSYDHNQPQHF.

The chain recombines TRBV6-5 with TRBJ1-1; D gene uncertain. The CDR3 totals 14 residues. With 2 bases removed from V and 6 bases from J, the gap between germline ends came to 13 bases. Per the germline V gene, CDR1 is MNHEY and CDR2 is SVGAGI. CDR3: CASSYTERGAEAFF. In nucleotides, the CDR3 is TGTGCCAGCAGTTACACCGAGAGAGGCGCTGAAGCTTTCTTT.

The chain recombines TRBV28 with TRBJ2-3; 9 bases are shared with TRBD2. Looked up from germline, CDR1 is MDHEN and CDR2 is SYDVKM. Germline trimming cut 2 bases from V and 1 base from J; bases unmatched to any gene: 7. The CDR3 loop spans 17 amino acids. The CDR3 DNA reads TGTGCCAGCAGTTTAAGGGTAGCGGGAGTAGGCACAGATACGCAGTATTTT. Translated, it gives CASSLRVAGVGTDTQYF.

This clone was counted a single time. The V call is TRBV5-1, the J call TRBJ1-1; 12 bases match TRBD1. J was trimmed by 5 bases and V by 3 bases; bases with no gene match: 2. Germline assignment: CDR1 SGHRS and CDR2 YFSETQ. This CDR3 has 14 residues. The CDR3 coding sequence is TGCGCCAGCAGCTGGGACAGGGGGCTGACTGAAGCTTTCTTT. It yields the protein CASSWDRGLTEAFF.

The genes are TRBV27 and TRBJ1-4; 7 bases line up with TRBD1. Germline V gene sequence: CDR1 MNHEY, CDR2 SMNVEV (reference sequence). CDR3 length equals 14 residues. The J segment lost 4 bases and the V segment lost 3 bases, leaving 2 bases of the junction unmatched. The CDR3 region is CASSFRGINEKLFF. The DNA for the CDR3 is TGTGCCAGCAGTTTCAGGGGGATTAATGAAAAACTGTTTTTT.